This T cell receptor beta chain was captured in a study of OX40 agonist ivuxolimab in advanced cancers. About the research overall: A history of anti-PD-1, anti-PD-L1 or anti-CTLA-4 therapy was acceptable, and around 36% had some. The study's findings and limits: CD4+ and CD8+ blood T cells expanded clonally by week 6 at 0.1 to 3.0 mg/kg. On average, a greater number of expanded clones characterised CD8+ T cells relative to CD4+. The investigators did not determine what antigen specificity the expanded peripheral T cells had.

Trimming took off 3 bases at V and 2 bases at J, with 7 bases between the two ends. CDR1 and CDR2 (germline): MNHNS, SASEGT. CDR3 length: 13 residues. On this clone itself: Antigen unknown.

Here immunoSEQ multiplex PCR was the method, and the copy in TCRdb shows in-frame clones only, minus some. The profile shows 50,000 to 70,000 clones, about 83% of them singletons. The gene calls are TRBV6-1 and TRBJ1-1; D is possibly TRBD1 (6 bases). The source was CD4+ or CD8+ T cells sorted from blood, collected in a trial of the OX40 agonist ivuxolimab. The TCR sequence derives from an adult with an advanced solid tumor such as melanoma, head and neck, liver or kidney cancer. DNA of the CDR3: TGTGCCAGCAGTGACAGGGGCAACACTGAAGCTTTCTTT. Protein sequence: CASSDRGNTEAFF.